The entry that follows covers one TCR beta chain sequence. CDR3 length equals 13 residues. Trimming shortened V by 6 bases and J by 14 bases, and 17 bases separated the two germline ends. This sample is drawn from a study of blood T cell repertoires in COVID-19. Study background: Nucleic acid was either cDNA or gDNA, and it came from T cells, B-cell-depleted T cells, or PBMCs.

Participants were placed into cohorts based on the clinical history they reported. Cohort 3 recovery required two negative PCRs, clearance, or symptom resolution. Repertoires were generated with immunoSEQ multiplex PCR, while TCRdb's copy carries only in-frame clones and drops some. The table records 250,000 to 350,000 clones, around 89% of them present only once. The sequencing sample was made of PBMCs or T cells enriched from blood (not recorded which). The TCR originated in a woman aged 18-30 years who had recovered from COVID-19. The rearrangement links TRBV12-3 or TRBV12-4 to TRBJ1-6, with D uncertain. DNA for the CDR3: TGTGCCAGCAGGGGTATAGGCGGTCGGGCCCTCCACTTT. Translated: CASRGIGGRALHF.